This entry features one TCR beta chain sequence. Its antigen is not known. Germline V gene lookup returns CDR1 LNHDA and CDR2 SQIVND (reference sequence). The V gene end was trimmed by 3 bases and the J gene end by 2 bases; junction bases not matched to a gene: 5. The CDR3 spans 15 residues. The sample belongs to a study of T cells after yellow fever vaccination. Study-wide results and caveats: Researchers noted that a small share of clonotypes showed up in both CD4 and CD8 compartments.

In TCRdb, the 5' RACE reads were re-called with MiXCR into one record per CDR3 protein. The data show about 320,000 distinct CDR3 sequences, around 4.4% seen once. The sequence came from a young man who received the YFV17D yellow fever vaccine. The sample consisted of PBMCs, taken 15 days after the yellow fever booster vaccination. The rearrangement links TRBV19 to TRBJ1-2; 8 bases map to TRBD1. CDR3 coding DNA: TGTGCCAGTAGTATCACCGGACAGGGAAACTATGGCTACACCTTC. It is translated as CASSITGQGNYGYTF.